The 32 T cell receptor beta chains given below trace back to one sample, sequenced in a study of cytomegalovirus exposure and HLA in healthy donors. The PCR contained 60 Vbeta and 13 Jbeta primers. Assay used: immunoSEQ multiplex PCR; TCRdb lists only in-frame clones, some missing. The data show approximately 70,000 clones, roughly 78% seen once. What was sequenced was PBMCs. Source of these receptors: a middle-aged woman in good health and CMV-seropositive.

The V gene is TRBV6-1, the J gene TRBJ2-7, with 8 bases aligning to TRBD1. The CDR3 loop spans 12 amino acids. V shed 5 bases and J 5 bases; nucleotides not matched to a gene: 2. Germline lookup yields CDR1 MNHNS and CDR2 SASEGT. The CDR3 nucleotides are TGTGCCAGCAGTTCGGACAGGGACGAGCAGTACTTC. It is translated as CASSSDRDEQYF.

Only a few counts were recorded for this clone. J is TRBJ2-2 and V is TRBV7-9, with D perhaps TRBD2 (5 bases). The length of the CDR3 is 13 residues. CDR1 is SEHNR and CDR2 is FQNEAQ in the germline V gene (reference sequence). V was cut by 7 bases and J by 7 bases, with 13 bases left in between. The DNA for the CDR3 is TGTGCCAGCACCGACATCCGGGGCGGGGAGCTGTTTTTT. Protein: CASTDIRGGELFF. Combining the CDR3 with reference TRBV7-9 and TRBJ2-2 gives the whole variable domain DTGVSQNPRHKITKRGQNVTFRCDPISEHNRLYWYRQTLGQGPEFLTYFQNEAQLEKSRLLSDRFSAERPKGSFSTLEIQRTEQGDSAMYLCASTDIRGGELFFGEGSRLTVL.

A single count supports this clone. The rearrangement joins TRBV30 to TRBJ1-6, with D perhaps matching TRBD1 (6 bases). The CDR3 contains 12 residues. Trimming removed 1 base at V and 10 bases at J, with 8 bases between. Germline CDR1 reads GTSNPN; CDR2 reads SVGIG (reference sequence). In DNA, the CDR3 is TGTGCCTGGAGTGACAGGGACTCACCCCTCCACTTT. It translates to CAWSDRDSPLHF.

This clone was seen once. The V call is TRBV5-1, the J call TRBJ1-3; 8 bases are shared with TRBD1. Germline V CDR1 and CDR2: SGHRS, YFSETQ. J gave up 1 base and V 4 bases, and 7 bases lay outside the gene matches. The CDR3 totals 16 residues. The CDR3 spells CASSLEQGDSGNTIYF. The CDR3 region has the DNA TGCGCCAGCAGCCTCGAACAGGGGGATTCTGGAAACACCATATATTTT.

The rearrangement uses TRBV10-3 and TRBJ2-5, with TRBD2 matching over 14 bases. Germline V gene lookup returns CDR1 ENHRY and CDR2 SYGVKD. This CDR3 contains 16 residues. Trimming removed 5 bases from V and 1 base from J; junction bases left unmatched: 3. The CDR3, as DNA: TGTGCCATCAGTCTCGGACTAGCGGGGGGCCAAGAGACCCAGTACTTC. Amino acids: CAISLGLAGGQETQYF.

Concerning this clone: The sample contains more than one DNA sequence encoding this CDR3. This chain uses TRBV6-1 with TRBJ1-1, with D possibly matching TRBD1 (5 bases). The V end was cut by 7 bases, the J end by 1 base, with 7 bases between. The CDR3 totals 12 residues. The germline CDR1 and CDR2 sequences are MNHNS and SASEGT. The CDR3 reads CASNQGNTEAFF. The CDR3 DNA reads as TGTGCCAGCAACCAGGGGAACACTGAAGCTTTCTTT.

This chain joins TRBV6-5 and TRBJ2-2; maybe TRBD2 (6 bases). Germline V gene lookup returns CDR1 MNHEY and CDR2 SVGAGI. Between the trimmed V and J ends, which lost 6 bases and 6 bases, there was a span of 14 bases. This CDR3 comprises 14 residues. Here the CDR3 DNA reads TGTGCCAGCAGAATAATCTCGGGAGCCGGGGAGCTGTTTTTT. Translating it yields CASRIISGAGELFF.

The chain uses TRBV28 and TRBJ1-6; the D gene is possibly TRBD1 (6 bases). This CDR3 region has 15 residues. Germline-derived CDR1 and CDR2 are MDHEN and SYDVKM. The V and J ends lost 6 bases and 9 bases respectively, with 18 bases between them. The CDR3 sequence is CASSTTGPLGSPLHF. CDR3 DNA sequence: TGTGCCAGCAGCACGACAGGCCCGCTTGGTTCACCCCTCCACTTT.

The chain couples TRBV9 to TRBJ2-3; weak D call: TRBD2 (6 bases). Trimming cost V 3 bases and J 0 bases, with 11 bases left between them. This CDR3 region has 15 residues. Germline V gene sequence: CDR1 SGDLS, CDR2 YYNGEE. The CDR3 loop is CASSGGVTSTDTQYF. CDR3 nucleotide sequence: TGTGCCAGCAGCGGGGGGGTGACTAGCACAGATACGCAGTATTTT.

The chain joins TRBV23-1 to TRBJ1-6, with 7 bases identical to TRBD1. TRBV23-1 belongs to the ORF category, with a function that is uncertain. V lost 6 bases and J lost 7; bases outside the gene matches: 3. The CDR3 consists of 13 residues. The CDR3 sequence is CASRPGQNSPLHF. The DNA for the CDR3 is TGCGCCAGCAGACCGGGACAGAATTCACCCCTCCACTTT.

The chain has TRBV7-3 and TRBJ1-6, with D possibly TRBD1 on 5 matching bases. There are 15 residues in the CDR3. The V end lost 1 base, the J end lost 8 bases, and 12 bases lay between the germline ends. Germline CDR1 reads SGHTA; CDR2 reads FQGTGA. The CDR3 nucleotides read TGTGCCAGCAGCTTAAACGGGCAGGGTCATTCACCCCTCCACTTT. This sequence encodes CASSLNGQGHSPLHF.

The chain carries TRBV7-8 and TRBJ1-2, with 9 bases that match TRBD1. The CDR3 loop spans 15 amino acids. V gave up 1 base and J gave up 4 bases; unmatched junction bases: 4. Germline V CDR1 and CDR2: SGHVS, FQNEAQ. The CDR3 DNA reads TGTGCCAGCAGCTTAGACAGGGGGCTGAGCTATGGCTACACCTTC. It translates to CASSLDRGLSYGYTF.

This chain links TRBV29-1 with TRBJ1-1; D is unclear. Germline loops: CDR1 SQVTM, CDR2 ANQGSEA. This CDR3 comprises 12 residues. V shed 4 bases and J shed 0 bases, with 6 bases lying between them. CDR3 nucleotides: TGCAGCGTTGGGCGGTTGAACACTGAAGCTTTCTTT. This encodes CSVGRLNTEAFF.

The chain couples TRBV5-1 to TRBJ2-7; TRBD1 aligns across 8 bases. CDR1 is SGHRS and CDR2 is YFSETQ in the germline V gene. V shed 1 base, J shed 4 bases, and the junction held 7 bases outside the gene matches. The CDR3 is 15 residues long. Here the CDR3 DNA reads TGCGCCAGCAGCTTGAATCAGGACAGGGTGTACGAGCAGTACTTC. It specifies CASSLNQDRVYEQYF.

The genes are TRBV4-1 and TRBJ2-7, with D possibly TRBD1 on 5 matching bases. Germline V gene data show CDR1 as MGHRA and CDR2 as YSYEKL. V lost 1 base, J lost 4 bases, and 17 bases lay in between. The CDR3 is 16 residues long. CDR3 nucleotides: TGCGCCAGCAGCCAAGGGCGTTGGCAGGGTGAATACGAGCAGTACTTC. Its protein is CASSQGRWQGEYEQYF.

A few counts support this clone. The chain joins TRBV2 to TRBJ1-2; the D is unclear. Germline CDR1 reads SNHLY; CDR2 reads FYNNEI. This CDR3 is built from 12 residues. Trimming shortened V by 3 bases and J by 8 bases, and 10 bases separated the two germline ends. CDR3 nucleotide sequence: TGTGCCAGCAGTGATGTTGGGCTAGGCTACACCTTC. Protein sequence: CASSDVGLGYTF.

This clone was observed many times. The J gene is TRBJ1-1, the V gene TRBV29-1, with D maybe TRBD1 (5 bases). CDR3 length: 15 residues. V lost 6 bases, J lost 11 bases, and 28 bases lay in between. CDR1 is SQVTM and CDR2 is ANQGSEA in the germline V gene. The CDR3 loop is CSVSPLGGQGVTAFF. The CDR3 DNA follows: TGCAGCGTCTCACCGCTGGGAGGGCAGGGAGTCACGGCTTTCTTT.

This CDR3 reads CASGQQGYNEQFF. CDR3 DNA: TGTGCCAGCGGACAACAGGGGTACAATGAGCAGTTCTTC. The rearrangement uses TRBV11-2 and TRBJ2-1; 7 nucleotides match TRBD1. J gave up 4 bases and V 8 bases, and 5 bases lay outside the gene matches. CDR1 is SGHAT and CDR2 is FQNNGV in the germline V gene. The CDR3 contains 13 residues.

The rearrangement links TRBV4-1 to TRBJ1-1; a possible D gene is TRBD1 (5 bases). With 3 bases removed from V and 3 bases from J, the gap between germline ends came to 20 bases. This CDR3 has 17 amino acids. Germline V gene lookup returns CDR1 MGHRA and CDR2 YSYEKL. CDR3 sequence: CASSQKGVGPVDTEAFF. The DNA of the CDR3 is TGCGCCAGCAGCCAGAAAGGGGTGGGCCCTGTGGACACTGAAGCTTTCTTT.

V is TRBV7-8 and J is TRBJ1-4; D is uncertain. V lost 0 bases, J lost 8 bases, and 16 bases lay in between. CDR1 and CDR2 from the germline V gene are SGHVS and FQNEAQ. The CDR3 covers 16 residues. CDR3 region: CASSLARLRKREKLFF. CDR3 DNA sequence: TGTGCCAGCAGCTTAGCGAGGCTACGGAAGCGGGAAAAACTGTTTTTT.

The chain recombines TRBV14 with TRBJ1-2, with 8 bases that match TRBD1. The CDR3 totals 17 residues. Trimming took 3 bases from V and 4 from J; bases not matched to a gene: 13. CDR1 is SGHDN, CDR2 FVKESK, per germline. This CDR3 is CASSQNPGQGGVYGYTF. CDR3 nucleotide sequence: TGTGCCAGCAGCCAGAATCCCGGACAGGGAGGCGTCTATGGCTACACCTTC.

V and J are TRBV9 and TRBJ1-4; 7 bases agree with TRBD1. The trim removed 3 bases at V and 0 bases at J, leaving 2 bases unmatched. The V gene's germline CDR1 is SGDLS and CDR2 YYNGEE. The CDR3 runs 15 residues. The CDR3 DNA sequence: TGTGCCAGCAGCGAGGGGACAGCAACTAATGAAAAACTGTTTTTT. This sequence encodes CASSEGTATNEKLFF.

This clone was seen a few times. The chain carries TRBV5-6 and TRBJ2-1, with D unresolved. The V end was cut by 0 bases, the J end by 7 bases, with 8 bases between. There are 13 residues in the CDR3. Germline V gene sequence: CDR1 SGHDT, CDR2 YYEEEE. The CDR3 nucleotides are TGTGCCAGCAGCTTGGGTGCGTGGAATGAGCAGTTCTTC. This translates into CASSLGAWNEQFF.

V is TRBV4-1 and J is TRBJ1-1; 11 positions agree with TRBD1. Trimming at V came to 4 bases and at J to 3 bases, leaving 10 bases not matched to a gene. This CDR3 region has 17 residues. The germline V gene encodes CDR1 MGHRA and CDR2 YSYEKL. The CDR3 sequence is CASSLGRTGGFDTEAFF. The CDR3 DNA is TGCGCCAGCAGCCTCGGCAGGACAGGGGGCTTTGACACTGAAGCTTTCTTT.

This clone was picked up a small number of times. The chain is built from TRBV5-1 and TRBJ2-1, with 10 bases matching TRBD2. J was trimmed by 7 bases and V by 0 bases; bases with no gene match: 7. CDR1 and CDR2 (germline): SGHRS, YFSETQ. The CDR3 loop spans 16 amino acids. The CDR3 loop reads CASSLAPLAGRNEQFF. The CDR3 coding sequence is TGCGCCAGCAGCTTGGCCCCACTAGCGGGGAGGAATGAGCAGTTCTTC. The whole variable domain, remainder taken from reference TRBV5-1 and TRBJ2-1, is KAGVTQTPRYLIKTRGQQVTLSCSPISGHRSVSWYQQTPGQGLQFLFEYFSETQRNKGNFPGRFSGRQFSNSRSEMNVSTLELGDSALYLCASSLAPLAGRNEQFFGPGTRLTVL.

This chain connects TRBV5-4 to TRBJ2-1; 10 bases map to TRBD2. The V and J ends lost 6 bases and 4 bases, in that order; junction bases with no gene match: 4. The germline CDR1 and CDR2 sequences are SGHNT and YYREEE (reference sequence). This CDR3 contains 14 residues. DNA of the CDR3: TGTGCCAGCAATCCTAGCGGGGGATACAATGAGCAGTTCTTC. Translating it yields CASNPSGGYNEQFF. Together with reference TRBV5-4 and TRBJ2-1, the CDR3 gives the full variable domain: ETGVTQSPTHLIKTRGQQVTLRCSSQSGHNTVSWYQQALGQGPQFIFQYYREEENGRGNFPPRFSGLQFPNYSSELNVNALELDDSALYLCASNPSGGYNEQFFGPGTRLTVL.

The CDR3 loop is CASSLGLAGAYTDTQYF. In DNA, the CDR3 is TGCGCCAGCAGCTTGGGTCTAGCGGGGGCGTACACAGATACGCAGTATTTT. This chain uses TRBV5-1 with TRBJ2-3, with TRBD2 matching over 10 bases. Germline values: CDR1 SGHRS, CDR2 YFSETQ. Germline trimming cut 0 bases from V and 2 bases from J; bases unmatched to any gene: 6. The CDR3 has 17 amino acids.

The chain uses TRBV2 and TRBJ1-1; TRBD1 agrees at 8 bases. The CDR3 is 14 residues long. Germline CDR1 reads SNHLY; CDR2 reads FYNNEI. V shed 8 bases and J 0 bases; nucleotides not matched to a gene: 5. The CDR3 nucleotides read TGTGCCAGCTCCACGGACAGGGTGAACACTGAAGCTTTCTTT. Translating gives CASSTDRVNTEAFF.

V usage is TRBV7-9 and J usage is TRBJ2-3; TRBD1 matches at 7 bases. This CDR3 has 15 amino acids. The germline gives CDR1 SEHNR, CDR2 FQNEAQ (reference sequence). V shed 1 base, J shed 1 base, and the junction held 2 bases outside the gene matches. In nucleotides, the CDR3 is TGTGCCAGCAGCTTAGACAGGGGCGGCACAGATACGCAGTATTTT. Translating gives CASSLDRGGTDTQYF.

V gene TRBV4-1 combines with J gene TRBJ2-5, with 8 bases fitting TRBD2. J gave up 4 bases and V 4 bases, and 2 bases lay outside the gene matches. The CDR3 is 13 residues long. The germline V gene encodes CDR1 MGHRA and CDR2 YSYEKL. The CDR3 bases are TGCGCCAGCAGCCTGCTAGCGGGAGAGACCCAGTACTTC. This codes for CASSLLAGETQYF.

The chain carries TRBV2 and TRBJ2-3; TRBD1 matches at 9 bases. CDR3 length: 14 residues. CDR1 is SNHLY and CDR2 is FYNNEI in the germline V gene. The J segment lost 2 bases and the V segment lost 10 bases, leaving 7 bases of the junction unmatched. CDR3 nucleotides: TGTGCCAACAACAGGGGGCACCCCACAGATACGCAGTATTTT. It yields the protein CANNRGHPTDTQYF.

By sample share, this clone is medium-sized (0.01 to 0.1%). The J gene is TRBJ2-2, the V gene TRBV6-1; 9 bases fit TRBD1. CDR1 is MNHNS and CDR2 is SASEGT in the germline V gene. Losses at the gene ends were 7 bases for V and 2 bases for J; bases not matched to a gene: 5. The CDR3 totals 15 residues. CDR3 amino acids: CASTWTGANTGELFF. The CDR3, as DNA: TGTGCCAGCACCTGGACAGGGGCAAACACCGGGGAGCTGTTTTTT.